This T cell receptor (beta chain) was sequenced for a study of blood T cell repertoires in COVID-19. Study details: From the United States, Italy and Spain came samples of acute and convalescent COVID-19.

There are 13 residues in the CDR3. The V gene lost 6 bases and the J gene lost 4 bases, with 13 bases spanning the gap. Germline V gene sequence: CDR1 MNHEY, CDR2 SMNVEV (reference sequence). Residents of approximately 25 US areas, aged roughly 18 to 95 years, made up the participants. Participants' own reports of clinical history determined their cohort assignment. The repertoire was sequenced with immunoSEQ multiplex PCR; TCRdb's copy has only in-frame clones and lacks some. Among approximately 310,000 clones listed, 70% to 90% were seen once. The origin of this receptor is a man in his thirties or forties who had recovered from COVID-19. The sequencing input was PBMCs or T cells enriched from blood (not recorded which). This chain joins TRBV27 and TRBJ2-7; D gene uncertain. For the CDR3, the DNA is TGTGCCAGCAGCTCTATTATCGGTTACGAGCAGTACTTC. Translating it yields CASSSIIGYEQYF.